This TCR beta chain was sequenced for a study of blood T cell repertoires in COVID-19. Study context: Acute-phase and convalescent COVID-19 samples originated in the United States, Italy and Spain. The analysed material was cDNA or gDNA that came from T cells, B-cell-depleted T cells, or PBMCs.

Germline loops: CDR1 LNHDA, CDR2 SQIVND (reference sequence). This CDR3 contains 14 residues. V lost 3 bases and J 9 bases, leaving 12 bases between the germline ends. Original analysis: How many nucleated cells were present was estimated from reference gene primer amplification. Profiled with immunoSEQ multiplex PCR; TCRdb holds only in-frame clones, not every one. That table is the source of V, J and clone size, and D and trimming were worked out from the DNA. This table holds around 250,000 clones, approximately 85% found once. The source is a man aged 45-60 years with active or convalescent COVID-19. V is TRBV19 and J is TRBJ1-6, with D hard to call. The sample comprised peripheral blood. This CDR3 is CASSMREGVSPLHF. CDR3 sequence (DNA): TGTGCCAGTAGTATGCGGGAAGGCGTTTCACCCCTCCACTTT. Drawing the rest from reference TRBV19 and TRBJ1-6, the complete variable domain is DGGITQSPKYLFRKEGQNVTLSCEQNLNHDAMYWYRQDPGQGLRLIYYSQIVNDFQKGDIAEGYSVSREKKESFPLTVTSAQKNPTAFYLCASSMREGVSPLHFGNGTRLTVT.